The 15 T cell receptor beta chains presented below share a single source sample, sequenced in a study of T cell responses to AZD1222 COVID-19 vaccine. Generated by immunoSEQ multiplex PCR, the TCRdb table keeps only in-frame clones and is missing some. The sample includes 150,000 to 200,000 clones, more than 80% seen only once; the top ten take roughly 6%. The source material was peripheral blood, sampled on day 0 of AZD1222 vaccination. The receptors were gathered from an adult in good health.

The chain has TRBV27 and TRBJ2-5; D may match TRBD1 or TRBD2 (5 bases each). The V gene lost 0 bases and the J gene lost 5 bases, with 13 bases spanning the gap. The CDR3 runs 15 residues. Germline assignment: CDR1 MNHEY and CDR2 SMNVEV (reference sequence). This chain's CDR3 is CASSLSRGFQETQYF. CDR3 sequence (DNA): TGTGCCAGCAGTTTATCGAGGGGATTTCAGGAGACCCAGTACTTC.

This chain connects TRBV6-5 to TRBJ1-2; D possibly corresponds to TRBD1 (5 bases). V lost 0 bases to trimming and J lost 4 bases, with 15 bases between them. Per germline, CDR1 MNHEY and CDR2 SVGAGI. The CDR3 spans 16 residues. CDR3 sequence: CASSYSILTGTYGYTF. For the CDR3, the DNA is TGTGCCAGCAGTTACTCGATTCTCACAGGCACCTATGGCTACACCTTC.

The chain carries TRBV23-1 and TRBJ2-6; 8 bases line up with TRBD1. TRBV23-1 is sorted into the ORF group, with uncertain function. J was trimmed by 0 bases and V by 2 bases; bases with no gene match: 9. The CDR3 length is 19 residues. The CDR3 DNA is TGCGCCAGCAGTCAACCCACAGGGGGAATGGGCTCTGGGGCCAACGTCCTGACTTTC. This translates into CASSQPTGGMGSGANVLTF.

CDR3 in DNA: TGTGCCAGTTGGGACAGGGGTTATTCACCCCTCCACTTT. It encodes CASWDRGYSPLHF. The chain couples TRBV19 to TRBJ1-6; 10 bases are shared with TRBD1. This CDR3 has 13 amino acids. The V gene end was trimmed by 8 bases and the J gene end by 8 bases; junction bases not matched to a gene: 3. Germline V CDR1 and CDR2: LNHDA, SQIVND (reference sequence). Full variable domain (remainder filled in from reference TRBV19 and TRBJ1-6): DGGITQSPKYLFRKEGQNVTLSCEQNLNHDAMYWYRQDPGQGLRLIYYSQIVNDFQKGDIAEGYSVSREKKESFPLTVTSAQKNPTAFYLCASWDRGYSPLHFGNGTRLTVT.

This chain connects TRBV3-1 (or the pseudogene TRBV3-2) to TRBJ1-2; no firm D call. This CDR3 comprises 14 residues. With 2 bases removed from V and 8 bases from J, the gap between germline ends came to 15 bases. CDR1 is LGHDT, CDR2 YNNKEL, per germline (reference sequence). The CDR3 loop reads CASSQNTGSGGYTF. The CDR3 nucleotides read TGTGCCAGCAGCCAAAACACCGGGAGTGGAGGCTACACCTTC.

A single count supports this clone. The chain is built from TRBV24-1 and TRBJ1-2, with unresolved D. The CDR3 loop spans 14 amino acids. Germline CDR1 and CDR2: KGHDR and SFDVKD. V shed 0 bases and J shed 6 bases, with 10 bases lying between them. For the CDR3, the DNA is TGTGCCACCAGTGATTTGCCTCTGGGTAATGGCTACACCTTC. Its protein is CATSDLPLGNGYTF.

This clone was detected only a few times. The CDR3 loop reads CATSRDRTRENEQFF. CDR3 in DNA: TGTGCCACCAGCAGAGATAGGACCCGAGAAAATGAGCAGTTCTTC. This rearrangement joins TRBV15 to TRBJ2-1; no clear D. Trimming removed 0 bases from V and 7 bases from J, with 13 bases in between. The germline CDR1 and CDR2 sequences are LNHNV and YYDKDF (reference sequence). This CDR3 comprises 15 residues.

In this sample, this clone turned up a few times. The chain uses TRBV7-2 and TRBJ2-7; 7 bases are shared with TRBD2. The junction had 16 bases not matched to a gene; V was cut back by 5 bases and J by 3 bases. Germline CDR1 SGHTA, CDR2 FQGNSA. CDR3 length equals 17 residues. CDR3 in DNA: TGTGCCAGCAGCCCCCGGGGCGGGCGGGAGCTAATCTACGAGCAGTACTTC. This encodes CASSPRGGRELIYEQYF.

The chain uses TRBV5-4 and TRBJ2-7; maybe TRBD1 (5 bases). Germline CDR1 is SGHNT and CDR2 is YYREEE (reference sequence). Trimming took 3 bases from V and 4 from J, leaving 17 bases between them. The CDR3 is 15 amino acids. CDR3 protein: CASSSWERQIYEQYF. CDR3 nucleotides: TGTGCCAGCAGCTCCTGGGAAAGACAGATTTACGAGCAGTACTTC.

V gene TRBV10-3 combines with J gene TRBJ1-5; D is unclear. The V gene's germline CDR1 is ENHRY and CDR2 SYGVKD. Trimming left V 2 bases short and J 2 bases short, with 10 bases between. This CDR3 is 15 amino acids long. CDR3 bases: TGTGCCATCAGTGAGGAAAGGGTGGGCAATCAGCCCCAGCATTTT. Encoded protein: CAISEERVGNQPQHF.

This chain uses TRBV18 with TRBJ1-3; D gene ambiguous. CDR3 size: 16 residues. Trimming shortened V by 2 bases and J by 3 bases, and 14 bases separated the two germline ends. Germline values: CDR1 KGHSH, CDR2 LQKENI. In nucleotides, the CDR3 is TGTGCCAGCTCACCAGGTGGCAGGACGCTTGGAAACACCATATATTTT. It codes for CASSPGGRTLGNTIYF.

This clone was counted once. The rearrangement joins TRBV12-5 to TRBJ2-2; perhaps D is TRBD1 or TRBD2 (5 bases each). V lost 0 bases and J 6 bases, leaving 17 bases between the germline ends. CDR1 and CDR2 (germline): LGHNT, FRNRAP. This CDR3 is built from 17 residues. CDR3 DNA: TGTGCTAGTGGTTTGGTGTCTCCGGGACGAGGGTCCGGGGAGCTGTTTTTT. This gives the protein CASGLVSPGRGSGELFF.

CDR3 residues: CASSVGISPSYEQYF. CDR3 nucleotide sequence: TGTGCCAGCAGCGTAGGAATTTCGCCGTCCTACGAGCAGTACTTC. J is TRBJ2-7 and V is TRBV9; D is unresolved. Trimming pared 0 bases from V and 1 base from J, leaving 11 bases between. Germline V gives CDR1 SGDLS, CDR2 YYNGEE. The CDR3 extends over 15 amino acids.

This chain joins TRBV15 and TRBJ1-4; D gene uncertain. Germline-derived CDR1 and CDR2 are LNHNV and YYDKDF (reference sequence). The V gene lost 1 base and the J gene lost 7 bases, with 13 bases spanning the gap. The CDR3 is 15 amino acids. CDR3 bases: TGTGCCACCAGCAGAGTTCAGGCTCTGGGTGAAAAACTGTTTTTT. It is translated as CATSRVQALGEKLFF.

The V gene is TRBV29-1, the J gene TRBJ1-1, with D perhaps matching TRBD1 (5 bases). Looked up from germline, CDR1 is SQVTM and CDR2 is ANQGSEA. The CDR3 runs 13 residues. Between the trimmed V and J ends, which lost 6 bases and 0 bases, there was a span of 11 bases. The CDR3 is CSVGGRLNTEAFF. DNA of the CDR3: TGCAGCGTGGGGGGACGGTTGAACACTGAAGCTTTCTTT.